Sequencing of this T cell receptor beta chain was carried out in a study of early T cells in non-severe SARS-CoV-2 infection. This clonotype showed up many times. Its antigen is not identified. Overall study findings and caveats: VDJdb-based annotation leaned toward anti-spike CD8 responses and missed private and CD4 specificities.

As part of library construction, unique molecular identifiers were attached to individual cDNA molecules. TCRdb re-called the 5' RACE reads with MiXCR, one entry per CDR3 protein. This table has 40,000 to 50,000 distinct CDR3 sequences, roughly 5.7% appearing once. Germline-derived CDR1 and CDR2 are MDHEN and SYDVKM. This CDR3 contains 13 residues. V dropped 9 bases and J dropped 3 bases, with 15 bases sitting between them. The sample consisted of whole blood, taken at baseline. V usage is TRBV28 and J usage is TRBJ2-7; tentative D call: TRBD1 (5 bases). The clonotype was recovered from an adult who was a healthcare worker with PCR-confirmed SARS-CoV-2 infection or an uninfected control (not recorded which). The CDR3 DNA sequence: TGTGCCAGTCGGCGTAGACAGTTCTACGAGCAGTACTTC. This codes for CASRRRQFYEQYF.